Below, one T cell receptor beta chain is given with its context. The V gene's germline CDR1 is SGHNT and CDR2 YYREEE (reference sequence). The CDR3 has 15 amino acids. Losses at the gene ends were 4 bases for V and 7 bases for J; bases not matched to a gene: 11. These data are taken from a study of PD-1 blockade in mismatch repair-deficient tumors. Study context: Patients had about 13 mismatch repair-deficient cancer types and were previously treated and progressing.

Using immunoSEQ multiplex PCR, the repertoire was profiled, and TCRdb retains in-frame clones only, with some absent. The data contain 56,000 or so clones, around 82% of them singletons. TCR sequencing covered a few patients who responded to pembrolizumab. This TCR derives from an adult with mismatch repair-deficient cancer. The sample in question was peripheral blood, obtained 4 weeks after starting pembrolizumab. The V gene is TRBV5-4, the J gene TRBJ1-1; 9 bases fit TRBD1. The CDR3 region has the DNA TGTGCCAGCAGCGCGGGGGGGACAGGGTCGGGTGAAGCTTTCTTT. It is translated as CASSAGGTGSGEAFF.